This TCR beta chain emerged from a study of OX40 agonist ivuxolimab in advanced cancers. Regarding the study in general: Ivuxolimab was an agonistic, fully human IgG2 monoclonal antibody directed against OX40 (CD134), a costimulatory receptor. Intravenous ivuxolimab was administered to patients every 2 weeks at six dose levels: 0.01, 0.1, 0.3, 1.5, 3 and 10 mg/kg. Of the approximately 50 dose-escalation patients, hepatocellular carcinoma was present in around 20, melanoma in some 15, renal cell carcinoma in 9 and head and neck cancer in 9. In the dose-escalation cohort, 65% to 90% of patients were male, and the mean age was approximately 60 years, with a range of 23 to 79. Patients were allowed to have had prior anti-PD-1, anti-PD-L1 or anti-CTLA-4 therapy, and approximately 37% of the dose-escalation patients had been treated with checkpoint inhibitors. Partial responses occurred in three dose-escalation patients, of whom one had hepatocellular carcinoma and two had cutaneous melanoma. Peripheral TCRbeta sequencing was intended to test whether TCR sequence diversity was altered and clonal T-cell expansion was caused by ivuxolimab. The paper describes the monotherapy dose-escalation part (N of about 57 patients) of the phase I trial of ivuxolimab.

V and J are truncated by 7 bases and 7 bases respectively, leaving an intervening sequence of 24 bases. For CDR1 and CDR2, the germline V gene lists SGHDT and YYEEEE. The CDR3 runs 15 residues from the cysteine to the phenylalanine. Only CDR3 DNA remains: 45 bases, in frame from the first base. Summary of the overall study and its limitations: At doses of 0.1 to 3.0 mg/kg, clonal expansion of both CD4+ and CD8+ T cells in blood was seen between baseline and week 6. The antigen specificity of the peripheral T cells that underwent clonal expansion was not determined. In the 0.1-3.0 mg/kg groups, partial responders were among the patients with the lowest normalized peripheral clonal expansion, particularly in CD8+ T cells. Low levels of normalized T-cell clonal expansion were also shown by some nonresponding patients. After ivuxolimab, CD8+ T cells had more expanded clones than CD4+ T cells on average.

To sequence the TCRbeta CDR3 region, genomic DNA was isolated from the sorted cells. The immunoSEQ Assay was used for sequencing of TCRbeta CDR3 regions. The clones in this table, taken by TCRdb from immuneACCESS, are in-frame only. Not every clone is retained; where verified, under half of the shortfall comes from an unresolved V gene, and the cause of the rest is unknown. The sample records about 43,000 clones, roughly 88% of which are singletons. Around 19% of the sample is taken by the ten largest. The trial excluded patients who had a history of autoimmune disease or were on systemic immunosuppression. Peripheral blood for TCR sequencing was collected from all dose cohorts at baseline, on cycle 4 day 1, and on cycle 7 day 1. The samples were taken from a phase I, first-in-human, multicenter, open-label dose-escalation trial of ivuxolimab. Adults with locally advanced or metastatic head and neck squamous cell, hepatocellular, melanoma or renal cell carcinoma were enrolled in the trial. CD4+ and CD8+ T cells were sorted separately from peripheral blood before TCR sequencing.

Concerning this clone itself: The target of this receptor is not known. Base-call qualities are not available, and no considerably larger clone is one nucleotide away. Other DNA sequences within the sample encode an identical CDR3.

This sequence was found in an adult with an advanced solid tumor such as melanoma, head and neck, liver or kidney cancer. The sample consisted of CD4+ or CD8+ T cells sorted from blood, taken in a trial of the OX40 agonist ivuxolimab. The chain links TRBV5-6 with TRBJ2-7; TRBD2 might be the D gene, on 7 matching bases. The DNA is as follows: TGTGCCAGCCGGTGGGGCCTCGCGGGGGCGGGGGAGCAGTACTTC. It encodes CASRWGLAGAGEQYF.